Detailed here is one T cell receptor (beta chain). Clones were sequenced by immunoSEQ multiplex PCR, and TCRdb holds only the in-frame ones, with some missing. This sample's table has about 210,000 clones. With 8 bases removed from V and 5 bases from J, the gap between germline ends came to 16 bases. Germline V gene data show CDR1 as SGHRS and CDR2 as YFSETQ. The CDR3 has 13 amino acids. These data belong to a study of control samples from healthy donors and cancer patients. The sample was blood. The rearrangement links TRBV5-1 to TRBJ1-1, with unresolved D. This receptor was obtained from a woman between 25 and 40 years old in good health. CDR3 in amino acids: CASFPIEGTEAFF. In DNA, the CDR3 is TGCGCCAGTTTCCCAATCGAGGGTACTGAAGCTTTCTTT.